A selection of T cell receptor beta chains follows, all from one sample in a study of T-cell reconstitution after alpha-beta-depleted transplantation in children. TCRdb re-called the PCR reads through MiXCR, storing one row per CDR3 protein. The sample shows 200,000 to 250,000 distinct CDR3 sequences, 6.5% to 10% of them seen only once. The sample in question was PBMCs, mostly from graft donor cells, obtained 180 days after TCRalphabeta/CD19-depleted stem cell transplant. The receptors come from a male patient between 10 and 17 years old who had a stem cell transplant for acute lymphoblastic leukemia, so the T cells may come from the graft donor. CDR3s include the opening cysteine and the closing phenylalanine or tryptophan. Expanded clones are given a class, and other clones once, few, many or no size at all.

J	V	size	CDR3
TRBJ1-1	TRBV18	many	CASSPPAGVGTEAFF
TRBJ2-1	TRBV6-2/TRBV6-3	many	CASKGRGWNEQFF
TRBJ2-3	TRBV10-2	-	CASSEGRDTQYF
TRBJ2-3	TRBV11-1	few	CASSLQRREDTQYF
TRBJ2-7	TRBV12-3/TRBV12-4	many	CASSEVGPLGTYEQYF
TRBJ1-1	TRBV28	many	CASSSPWTGRNTEAFF
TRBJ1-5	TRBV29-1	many	CSVGAGTGDQPQHF
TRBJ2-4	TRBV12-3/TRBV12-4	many	CASSFQGGENIQYF
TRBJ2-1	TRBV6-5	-	CASRAGTSGNYNEQFF
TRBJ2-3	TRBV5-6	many	CASSSPMTGYTDTQYF
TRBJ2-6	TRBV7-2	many	CASSQYSGANVLTF
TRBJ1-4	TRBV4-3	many	CASSRDRGREKLFF
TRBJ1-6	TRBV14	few	CASSQGPNSPLHF
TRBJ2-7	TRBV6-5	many	CASSYSNQRYEQYF
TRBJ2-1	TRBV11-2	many	CASSLDARHRHSGDNEQFF
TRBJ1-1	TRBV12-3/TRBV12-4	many	CASSLRTVRAMNTEAFF
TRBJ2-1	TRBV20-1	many	CSARDPASDKPYNEQFF
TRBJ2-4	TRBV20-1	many	CSVAAQGPKNIQYF
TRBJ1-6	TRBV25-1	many	CASSASGGSYNSPLHF
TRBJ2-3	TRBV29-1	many	CSVELQGEGDTQYF
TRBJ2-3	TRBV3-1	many	CASSHGERSTDTQYF
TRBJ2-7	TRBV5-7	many	CASSPTSFYEQYF
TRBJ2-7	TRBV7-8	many	CASSLEDRAYEQYF
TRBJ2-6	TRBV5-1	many	CASSLLNRIGGANVLTF
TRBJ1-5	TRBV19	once	CASTNRPQPQHF
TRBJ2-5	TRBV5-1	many	CASSLGDQETQYF
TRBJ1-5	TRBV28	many	CASYPGEGGPGHF
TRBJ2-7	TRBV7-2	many	CASSFSGVLTYEQYF
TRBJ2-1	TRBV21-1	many	CASSKERSRLLNEQFF
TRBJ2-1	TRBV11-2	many	CASSPRVGTSGYNEQFF
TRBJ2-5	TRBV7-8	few	CASSLARGPGSQETQYF
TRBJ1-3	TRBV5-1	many	CASSLQSSGNTIYF
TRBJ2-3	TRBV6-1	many	CASSLRAGNTDTQYF
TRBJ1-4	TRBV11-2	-	CASTLVTGREGEKLLF
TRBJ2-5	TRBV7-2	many	CASSSPWATRETQYF
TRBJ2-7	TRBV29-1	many	CSVDEGGDEQYF
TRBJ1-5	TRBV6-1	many	CASGTLGGNF
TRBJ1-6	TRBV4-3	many	CASSQEPVAYNSPLHF
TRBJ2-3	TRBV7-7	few	CASSLRTGHTDTQYF
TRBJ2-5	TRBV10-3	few	CAISEWTGGAEETQYF
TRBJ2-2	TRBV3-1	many	CASSGEDRRTGELFF
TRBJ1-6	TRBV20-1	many	CSARAGMRLFNSPLHF
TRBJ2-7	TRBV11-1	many	CASSLWKGSYEQYF
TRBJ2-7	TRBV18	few	CASSPGLADEQYF
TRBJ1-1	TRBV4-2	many	CASSPPGGRAEAFF
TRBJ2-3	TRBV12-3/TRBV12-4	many	CASSLFGRGGHGDTQYF
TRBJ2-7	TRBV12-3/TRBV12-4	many	CASSLESISSYEQYF
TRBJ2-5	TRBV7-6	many	CASSLGGQPQETQYF
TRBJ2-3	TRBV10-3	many	CAISDRTGGADTQYF
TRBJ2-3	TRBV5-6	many	CASSLTADTQYF
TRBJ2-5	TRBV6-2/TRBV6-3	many	CASSLDAAQYF
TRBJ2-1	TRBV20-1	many	CSASHRDYYNEQFF
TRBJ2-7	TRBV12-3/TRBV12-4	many	CASSLGRGNPPYEQYF
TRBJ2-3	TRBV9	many	CASSADRKDTQYF
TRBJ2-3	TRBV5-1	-	CASATNILQGSTDTQYF
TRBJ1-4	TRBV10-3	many	CAIEQVNEKLFF
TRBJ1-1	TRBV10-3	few	CAISSGQNTEAFF